The 9 T cell receptor beta chains presented below share a single source sample, sequenced in a study of blood T cell repertoires in COVID-19. Libraries were prepared by immunoSEQ multiplex PCR; TCRdb keeps only in-frame clonotypes and omits some of them. The data show some 350,000 clones, approximately 92% seen once. The sample consisted of PBMCs or T cells enriched from blood (not recorded which). The source is a man aged 18 to 35 who had recovered from COVID-19.

The chain links TRBV4-2 to TRBJ2-5; the D gene is possibly TRBD2 (6 bases). Per the germline V gene, CDR1 is LGHNA and CDR2 is YNFKEQ. CDR3 length: 15 residues. V lost 0 bases, J lost 2 bases, and 10 bases lay in between. CDR3 sequence reads: CASSQDGTVQETQYF. The CDR3 region has the DNA TGTGCCAGCAGCCAAGATGGGACTGTACAAGAGACCCAGTACTTC.

The rearrangement joins TRBV28 to TRBJ1-6; D is uncertain. The V end was cut by 3 bases, the J end by 7 bases, with 13 bases between. The germline gives CDR1 MDHEN, CDR2 SYDVKM. The CDR3 is 15 amino acids. The DNA for the CDR3 is TGTGCCAGCAGTTTCCCGTCCAGGCGAAATTCACCCCTCCACTTT. Its translation: CASSFPSRRNSPLHF.

The genes are TRBV12-3 or TRBV12-4 and TRBJ1-1, with D maybe TRBD1 (6 bases). This CDR3 has 13 residues. V was shortened by 2 bases and J by 6 bases, with 10 bases between the two germline ends. The DNA of the CDR3 is TGTGCCAGCAGTTTATTGGGGGCCCCTGAAGCTTTCTTT. It yields the protein CASSLLGAPEAFF.

This rearrangement joins TRBV18 to TRBJ2-7, with TRBD1 matching 9 bases. After removal of 6 bases from V and 3 bases from J, the junction contained 6 bases not matched to a gene. The V gene's germline CDR1 is KGHSH and CDR2 LQKENI. This CDR3 contains 14 residues. CDR3 nucleotide sequence: TGTGCCAGCTCTTACACAGGGGGCGGCTACGAGCAGTACTTC. Encoded protein: CASSYTGGGYEQYF. The full variable domain, with the rest looked up from reference TRBV18 and TRBJ2-7, is NAGVMQNPRHLVRRRGQEARLRCSPMKGHSHVYWYRQLPEEGLKFMVYLQKENIIDESGMPKERFSAEFPKEGPSILRIQQVVRGDSAAYFCASSYTGGGYEQYFGPGTRLTVT.

J is TRBJ2-7 and V is TRBV18; weak D call: TRBD1 (5 bases). V dropped 0 bases and J dropped 0 bases, with 9 bases sitting between them. Per germline, CDR1 KGHSH and CDR2 LQKENI. CDR3 size: 15 residues. The chain's CDR3 is CASSPPTASSYEQYF. In DNA form, the CDR3 reads TGTGCCAGCTCACCACCGACAGCGAGCTCCTACGAGCAGTACTTC.

The V call is TRBV7-2, the J call TRBJ1-2, with 7 nucleotides matching TRBD1. Unmatched junction bases numbered 9, after V lost 1 base and J lost 4 bases. CDR3 length equals 16 residues. CDR1 is SGHTA and CDR2 is FQGNSA in the germline V gene. In nucleotides, the CDR3 is TGTGCCAGCAGCTTAGAGCTCCACAGGGGAGTCTATGGCTACACCTTC. It specifies CASSLELHRGVYGYTF.

The chain has TRBV10-3 and TRBJ2-7; maybe TRBD1 (5 bases). V shed 6 bases and J shed 0 bases, with 9 bases lying between them. Germline CDR1 is ENHRY and CDR2 is SYGVKD. The CDR3 is 13 amino acids. CDR3 nucleotide sequence: TGTGCCATCAGGCAGGGTCTCTCCTACGAGCAGTACTTC. This encodes CAIRQGLSYEQYF.

This chain joins TRBV12-3 or TRBV12-4 and TRBJ1-5, with TRBD1 as a possible D gene (5 bases). The ends were cut back, 6 bases at V and 3 bases at J, with 9 bases in the middle. This CDR3 region has 13 residues. The CDR3 protein is CASRRTFNQPQHF. CDR3 coding DNA: TGTGCCAGCAGGAGGACATTCAATCAGCCCCAGCATTTT.

V and J are TRBV4-1 and TRBJ2-1; no reliable D call. In germline, CDR1 is MGHRA, CDR2 YSYEKL. The CDR3 sequence is 16 residues long. V was trimmed by 0 bases and J by 3 bases, leaving 12 bases between them. The DNA for the CDR3 is TGCGCCAGCAGCCAAGATCCGGTGAGAAGCTACAATGAGCAGTTCTTC. Its translation: CASSQDPVRSYNEQFF.